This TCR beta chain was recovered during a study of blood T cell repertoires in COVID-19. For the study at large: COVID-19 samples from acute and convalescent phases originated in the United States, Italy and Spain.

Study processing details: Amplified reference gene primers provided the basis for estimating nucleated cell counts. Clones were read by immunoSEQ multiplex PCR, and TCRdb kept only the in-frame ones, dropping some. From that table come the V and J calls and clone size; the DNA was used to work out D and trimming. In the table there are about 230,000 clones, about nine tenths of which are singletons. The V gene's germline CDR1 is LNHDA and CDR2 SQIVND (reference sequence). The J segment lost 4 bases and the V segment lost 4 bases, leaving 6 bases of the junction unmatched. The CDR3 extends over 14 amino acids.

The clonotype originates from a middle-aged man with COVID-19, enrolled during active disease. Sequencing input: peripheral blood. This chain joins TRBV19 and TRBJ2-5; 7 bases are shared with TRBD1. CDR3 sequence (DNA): TGTGCCAGTAGTACGACAGGGTTCGGAGAGACCCAGTACTTC. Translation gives CASSTTGFGETQYF.